A single T cell receptor beta chain is shown here with its context. Its target antigen remains unknown. No base quality information exists; no much larger clone differs at one position. The trial excluded patients who had a history of autoimmune disease or were on systemic immunosuppression. In every dose cohort, peripheral blood was drawn for TCR sequencing at baseline, cycle 4 day 1, and cycle 7 day 1. Samples came from an open-label, multicenter, first-in-human phase I dose-escalation trial of ivuxolimab. Adults with locally advanced or metastatic melanoma, renal cell, hepatocellular, or head and neck squamous cell carcinoma were enrolled in the trial. Before TCR sequencing, CD4+ T cells and CD8+ T cells were sorted from peripheral blood as separate populations. There are 13 amino acids in the CDR3, from cysteine to phenylalanine inclusive. Just CDR3 DNA is preserved here, 39 bases in frame from base 1. V is clipped by 4 bases and J by 7 bases, and the sequence between their germline boundaries is 14 bases long. The germline V gene gives CDR1 as SGHRS and CDR2 as YFSETQ.

For sequencing of the TCRbeta CDR3 region, genomic DNA was extracted from the sorted cells. The immunoSEQ Assay was used to sequence the TCRbeta CDR3 regions. TCRdb holds this immuneACCESS table with in-frame rearrangements only. Some clones are missing; in checked studies, unresolved V genes explain under half, and the rest has no known cause. Present in this sample are about 64,000 clones, approximately 84% of which were seen just once. Of the sample, about 2.5% falls within the top ten clones. The data originate from a study of OX40 agonist ivuxolimab in advanced cancers. In the study overall: Ivuxolimab, which targeted the costimulatory receptor OX40 (CD134), was an agonistic, fully human IgG2 monoclonal antibody. Intravenous ivuxolimab was administered to patients every 2 weeks at six dose levels: 0.01, 0.1, 0.3, 1.5, 3 and 10 mg/kg. Of the roughly 52 dose-escalation patients, hepatocellular carcinoma was present in about 20, melanoma in roughly 15, renal cell carcinoma in 9 and head and neck cancer in 9. In the dose-escalation cohort, about four fifths of patients were male, and the mean age was 60 years with a range of about 20 to 80. Patients were allowed to have had prior anti-PD-1, anti-PD-L1 or anti-CTLA-4 therapy, and roughly two fifths of the dose-escalation patients had been treated with checkpoint inhibitors. Three dose-escalation patients achieved partial responses, one with hepatocellular carcinoma and two with cutaneous melanoma. The point of sequencing TCRbeta in the periphery was to test whether ivuxolimab changed TCR sequence diversity and drove clonal T-cell expansion. The monotherapy dose-escalation portion (N of about 50 patients) of the phase I ivuxolimab trial is reported in the paper.

Results the study describes overall, beyond this receptor: The antigen specificity of the peripheral T cells that underwent clonal expansion was not determined. At doses from 0.1 to 3.0 mg/kg, clonal expansion was seen in both CD4+ and CD8+ blood T cells between baseline and week 6. After ivuxolimab, more expanded clones were found on average in CD8+ T cells than in CD4+ T cells. Low levels of normalized T-cell clonal expansion were also seen in some patients who did not respond. In partial responders in the 0.1-3.0 mg/kg groups, normalized peripheral clonal expansion was found to be among the lowest, especially among CD8+ T cells.

The source is an adult with an advanced solid tumor such as melanoma, head and neck, liver or kidney cancer. This receptor chain uses TRBV5-1 and TRBJ1-1; the D gene is perhaps TRBD1, from 5 matching bases. Here the sequenced sample was CD4+ or CD8+ T cells sorted from blood, taken in a trial of the OX40 agonist ivuxolimab. The bases read TGCGCCAGCAGCCTTGATACGCAGGGTGAAGCTTTCTTT. This translates into CASSLDTQGEAFF.